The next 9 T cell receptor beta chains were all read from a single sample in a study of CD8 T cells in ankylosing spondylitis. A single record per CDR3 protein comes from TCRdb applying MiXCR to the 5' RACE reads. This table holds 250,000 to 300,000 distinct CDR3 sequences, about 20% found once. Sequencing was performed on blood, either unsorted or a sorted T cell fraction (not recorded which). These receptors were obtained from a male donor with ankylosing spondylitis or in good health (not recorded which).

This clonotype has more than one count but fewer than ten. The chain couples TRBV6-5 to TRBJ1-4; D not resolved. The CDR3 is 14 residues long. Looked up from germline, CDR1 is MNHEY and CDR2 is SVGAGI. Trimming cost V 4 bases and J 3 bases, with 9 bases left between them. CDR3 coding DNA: TGTGCCAGCAGTTTGAGGCAGGCTAATGAAAAACTGTTTTTT. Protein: CASSLRQANEKLFF.

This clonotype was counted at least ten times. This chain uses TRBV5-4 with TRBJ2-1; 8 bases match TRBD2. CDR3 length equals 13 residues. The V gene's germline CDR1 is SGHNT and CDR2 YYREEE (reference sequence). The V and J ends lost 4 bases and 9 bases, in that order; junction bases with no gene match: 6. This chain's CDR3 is CASSLRTSIEQFF. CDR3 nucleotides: TGTGCCAGCAGCCTTCGGACTAGCATTGAGCAGTTCTTC.

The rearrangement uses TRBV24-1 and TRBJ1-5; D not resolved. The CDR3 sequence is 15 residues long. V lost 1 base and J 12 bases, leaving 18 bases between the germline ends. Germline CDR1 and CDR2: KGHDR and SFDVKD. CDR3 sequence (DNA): TGTGCCACCAGTGATTTATACGGTCGCGGGGAGCTCCAGCATTTT. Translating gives CATSDLYGRGELQHF.

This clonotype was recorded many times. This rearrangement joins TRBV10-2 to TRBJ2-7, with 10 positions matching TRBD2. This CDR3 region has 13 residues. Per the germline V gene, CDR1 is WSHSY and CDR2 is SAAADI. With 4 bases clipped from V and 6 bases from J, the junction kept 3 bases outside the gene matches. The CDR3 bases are TGCGCCAGCAGTGCCCTAGCGGGAGTCGAGCAGTACGTC. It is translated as CASSALAGVEQYV.

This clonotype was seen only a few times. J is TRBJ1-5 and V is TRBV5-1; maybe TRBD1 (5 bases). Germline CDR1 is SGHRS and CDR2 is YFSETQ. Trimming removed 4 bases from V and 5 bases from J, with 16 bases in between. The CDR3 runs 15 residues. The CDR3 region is CASSHEGRVDQPQHF. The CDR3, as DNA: TGCGCCAGCAGCCATGAGGGCAGGGTGGATCAGCCCCAGCATTTT.

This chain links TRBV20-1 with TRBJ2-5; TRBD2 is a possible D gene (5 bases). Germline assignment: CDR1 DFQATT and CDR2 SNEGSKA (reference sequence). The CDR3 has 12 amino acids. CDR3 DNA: TGCGGGAATACTAGGCCACAAGAGACCCAGTACTTC. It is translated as CGNTRPQETQYF.

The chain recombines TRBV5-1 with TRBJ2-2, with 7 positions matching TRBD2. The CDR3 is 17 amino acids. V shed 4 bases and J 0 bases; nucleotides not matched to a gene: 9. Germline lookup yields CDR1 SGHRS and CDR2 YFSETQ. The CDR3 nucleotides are TGCGCCAGCAGCGTGGGAGCGGGGACTCCGAACACCGGGGAGCTGTTTTTT. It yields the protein CASSVGAGTPNTGELFF.

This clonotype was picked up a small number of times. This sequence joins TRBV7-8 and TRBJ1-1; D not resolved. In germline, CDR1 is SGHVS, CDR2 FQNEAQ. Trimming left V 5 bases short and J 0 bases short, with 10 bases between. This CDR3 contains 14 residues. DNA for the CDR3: TGTGCCAGCAGCCTCCAGATCATGAACACTGAAGCTTTCTTT. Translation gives CASSLQIMNTEAFF.

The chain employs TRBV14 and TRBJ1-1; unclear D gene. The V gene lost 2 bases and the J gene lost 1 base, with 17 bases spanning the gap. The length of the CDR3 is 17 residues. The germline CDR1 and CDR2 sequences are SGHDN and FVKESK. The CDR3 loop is CASSQRGGVGGNTEAFF. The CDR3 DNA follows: TGTGCCAGCAGCCAAAGAGGCGGTGTAGGAGGGAACACTGAAGCTTTCTTT. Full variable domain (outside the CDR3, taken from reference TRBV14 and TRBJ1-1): EAGVTQFPSHSVIEKGQTVTLRCDPISGHDNLYWYRRVMGKEIKFLLHFVKESKQDESGMPNNRFLAERTGGTYSTLKVQPAELEDSGVYFCASSQRGGVGGNTEAFFGQGTRLTVV.